A selection of T cell receptor beta chains follows, all from one sample in a study of metastatic and nonmetastatic thyroid tumors. TCRdb re-called clones from the PCR reads using MiXCR. The data hold fewer than 25,000 clones, with about 20% observed a single time. The specimen was blood. Receptor source: a female donor with papillary thyroid cancer or a benign thyroid nodule (not recorded which). Some clones in this sample may be carry-over from other donors' samples. Each CDR3 is given with its conserved first and last residue. The D gene is left open where the match is weak. Where a row states a size, it is once, few, many or the class of an expanded clone; other rows omit it.

d_call | j_call | clone_size | v_call | cdr3_nt | cdr3_aa
. | TRBJ2-5 | many | TRBV5-6 | TGTGCCAGCAGCTTGGGTATACAAGAGACCCAGTACTTC | CASSLGIQETQYF
. | TRBJ1-2 | many | TRBV10-3 | TGTGCCATCAGTGAGGGGCTCGGGTCCTATGGCTACACCTTC | CAISEGLGSYGYTF
. | TRBJ1-2 | many | TRBV6-1 | TGTGCCAGCAGTTCGGAGGGGTGGAATGGCTACACCTTC | CASSSEGWNGYTF
. | TRBJ1-2 | many | TRBV12-5 | TGTGCTAGTGGTTTGGTTAATCAGGGAAACACCTTC | CASGLVNQGNTF
. | TRBJ2-6 | medium-sized | TRBV10-2 | TGCGCCAGCAGTGAGCTGGGGTCTGGGGCCAACGTCCTGACTTTC | CASSELGSGANVLTF
. | TRBJ1-1 | many | TRBV9 | TGTGCCAGCAGCCCAGGTAGTGAGGGAGAAGCTTTCTTT | CASSPGSEGEAFF
. | TRBJ2-3 | many | TRBV18 | TGTGCCAGCTCACCCCCCCGGGACAAAAGAAGCACAGATACGCAGTATTTT | CASSPPRDKRSTDTQYF
. | TRBJ1-1 | many | TRBV18 | TGTGCCAGCCATCTACGCCGGGACTTAGACACTGAAGCTTTCTTT | CASHLRRDLDTEAFF
TRBD1 | TRBJ1-2 | many | TRBV3-1 | TGTGCCAGCAGCCAAGAGTTTCAGGGGGGCTATGGCTACACCTTC | CASSQEFQGGYGYTF
. | TRBJ1-2 | . | TRBV30 | TGTGCCTGGGATGGACAGATGGGGTTTTATGGCTACACCTTC | CAWDGQMGFYGYTF
. | TRBJ2-7 | many | TRBV7-4 | TGTGCCAGCAGCTTAGGAGACGACCGATCCTACGAGCAGTACTTC | CASSLGDDRSYEQYF
TRBD1 | TRBJ1-5 | medium-sized | TRBV6-1 | TGTGCCAGCAGTCCGACAGGGCGACTCAATCAGCCCCAGCATTTT | CASSPTGRLNQPQHF
. | TRBJ2-1 | . | TRBV7-3 | TGTGCCAGCAGCTTACGTCAGGGCGTGAACAATGAGCAGTTCTTC | CASSLRQGVNNEQFF
. | TRBJ2-7 | few | TRBV6-5 | TGTGCCAGCAGTTACTTGCACGAGCAGTACTTC | CASSYLHEQYF
. | TRBJ2-7 | . | TRBV7-2 | TGTGCCAGCAGCCCCATCGGCGTAAGCTCCTACGAGCAGTACTTC | CASSPIGVSSYEQYF
. | TRBJ1-3 | . | TRBV11-2 | TGTGCCAGCAGCTTAGAGCCCTCTGGAAACACCATATATTTT | CASSLEPSGNTIYF
TRBD1 | TRBJ2-5 | many | TRBV20-1 | TGCAGTGCTAGACCAGACAGGGGGCTCGAGACCCAGTACTTC | CSARPDRGLETQYF
. | TRBJ2-2 | . | TRBV7-9 | TGTGCCAGCAGCACCGTGGGGTATAACACCGGGGAGCTGTCTTTT | CASSTVGYNTGELSF
TRBD2 | TRBJ2-7 | medium-sized | TRBV27 | TGTGCCAGCAGTTTAGGACTAGCGGGGCGCGAGCAGTACTTC | CASSLGLAGREQYF
. | TRBJ2-5 | many | TRBV20-1 | TGCAGTGCTAGAGATCTGCGGAGACCCGACCAAGAGACCCAGTACTTC | CSARDLRRPDQETQYF
TRBD1 | TRBJ1-5 | many | TRBV24-1 | TGTGCCACCAGTGATTCCGGGACAGGGGGCGATAGAAAGCCCCAGCATTTT | CATSDSGTGGDRKPQHF
. | TRBJ2-7 | many | TRBV5-1 | TGCGCCACGGGGGACGGGTCCACCTACGAGCAGTACTTC | CATGDGSTYEQYF
TRBD1 | TRBJ1-2 | medium-sized | TRBV6-1 | TGTGCCAGCAGTGAGAGGACAGGGAAAGATGGCTACACCTTC | CASSERTGKDGYTF
TRBD1 | TRBJ1-5 | few | TRBV28 | TGTGCCAGCAGTTACGGGACAGGGAACCAGCCCCAGCATTTT | CASSYGTGNQPQHF
. | TRBJ1-3 | medium-sized | TRBV6-5 | TGTGCCAGCAGTTACTCGATTGGGGTTGGAACTGGAAACACCATATATTTT | CASSYSIGVGTGNTIYF
TRBD1 | TRBJ1-2 | many | TRBV9 | TGTGCCAGCAGCGGCCGACAGGGAAGAATCACCTTC | CASSGRQGRITF
. | TRBJ1-1 | medium-sized | TRBV6-1 | TGTGCCAGCAGTTTGACAGAGATGAACACTGAAGCTTTCTTT | CASSLTEMNTEAFF